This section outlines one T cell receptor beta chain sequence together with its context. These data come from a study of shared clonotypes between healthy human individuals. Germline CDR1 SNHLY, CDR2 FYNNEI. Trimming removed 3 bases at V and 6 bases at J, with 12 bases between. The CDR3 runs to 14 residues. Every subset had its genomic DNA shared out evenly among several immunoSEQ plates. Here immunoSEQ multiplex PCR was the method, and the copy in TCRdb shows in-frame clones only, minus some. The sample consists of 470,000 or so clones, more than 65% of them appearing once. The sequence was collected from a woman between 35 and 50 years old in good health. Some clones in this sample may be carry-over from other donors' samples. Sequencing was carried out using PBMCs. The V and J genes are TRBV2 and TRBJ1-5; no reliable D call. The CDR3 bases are TGTGCCAGCAGTGAGAGAGCGACGGTTCAGCCCCAGCATTTT. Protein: CASSERATVQPQHF.